This T cell receptor beta chain came from a study of T cell repertoires in cytomegalovirus infection. TCRdb processed the reads anew with MiXCR; each CDR3 protein has one entry. This table holds 200,000 to 300,000 distinct CDR3 sequences, roughly 12% found once. The specimen sequenced was PBMCs. The origin of this receptor is a human donor in good health (CMV status not recorded). Some clones in this sample may be carry-over from other donors' samples.

CDR3 nucleotide sequence: TGTGCCAGTAATAGGGGGGCTGCACCCGGGGAGCTGTTTTTT. It codes for CASNRGAAPGELFF. The rearrangement uses TRBV6-5 and TRBJ2-2; D is perhaps TRBD1 or TRBD2 (6 bases each). The CDR3 covers 14 residues. Trimming shortened V by 9 bases and J by 6 bases, and 17 bases separated the two germline ends. The germline gives CDR1 MNHEY, CDR2 SVGAGI.